The clone carrying this TCR beta chain was seen a few times. The antigen is not known. Clones were read by immunoSEQ multiplex PCR, and TCRdb kept only the in-frame ones, dropping some. The data contain approximately 120,000 clones, around 87% of them singletons. The data originate from a study of T cell responses to AZD1222 COVID-19 vaccine. Findings of the study overall: Recipients of two AZD1222 doses showed rising Spike-specific TCR breadth and depth.

The starting material was peripheral blood, obtained on day 0 of AZD1222 vaccination. This TCR was recovered from an adult in good health.

This CDR3 is CASTSGHPNSPLHF. The CDR3 DNA reads as TGTGCCAGCACGTCGGGACACCCCAATTCACCCCTCCACTTT. The chain links TRBV28 to TRBJ1-6; D is possibly TRBD1 (6 bases). This CDR3 is 14 amino acids long. Trimming left V 7 bases short and J 7 bases short, with 14 bases between. Looked up from germline, CDR1 is MDHEN and CDR2 is SYDVKM. Filled out from reference TRBV28 and TRBJ1-6, the complete variable domain reads DVKVTQSSRYLVKRTGEKVFLECVQDMDHENMFWYRQDPGLGLRLIYFSYDVKMKEKGDIPEGYSVSREKKERFSLILESASTNQTSMYLCASTSGHPNSPLHFGNGTRLTVT.